The 14 T cell receptor beta chains below come from one sample, sequenced in a study of CD8+CD57+ T cells in acquired aplastic anemia. Patients included in sequencing had previously demonstrated CD8+CD57+ cell expansion by flow cytometry. Template material for TCR beta VDJ and CDR3 profiling consisted of genomic DNA. TCRdb reprocessed the reads via MiXCR and lists one record per CDR3 protein. The sample includes just over 150,000 distinct CDR3 sequences, 40% to 60% of them seen just once. Sequencing was carried out using sorted CD4+, CD8+, or CD8+CD57+ T cells (not recorded which) from PBMCs. The receptor source for this set is a human donor with aplastic anemia.

This clonotype was found many times. The rearrangement links TRBV5-1 to TRBJ2-7; no firm D call. The CDR3 sequence is 13 residues long. V shed 0 bases and J shed 5 bases, with 9 bases lying between them. Germline CDR1 SGHRS, CDR2 YFSETQ. As DNA, the CDR3 is TGCGCCAGCAGCTTGGGCCAGTCAAACGAGCAGTACTTC. As protein: CASSLGQSNEQYF.

The chain joins TRBV20-1 to TRBJ1-2; D gene uncertain. Trimming took off 6 bases at V and 8 bases at J, with 13 bases between the two ends. CDR3 length: 11 amino acids. Germline V gives CDR1 DFQATT, CDR2 SNEGSKA (reference sequence). The CDR3 sequence is CSAHQGQGYTF. The DNA of the CDR3 is TGCAGTGCCCACCAAGGGCAAGGCTACACCTTC.

This clonotype was recorded many times. In DNA form, the CDR3 reads TGTGCCAGCAGCCAGGGAACAGGGCCGGCCCAAGGGGAGCTGTTTTTT. This sequence encodes CASSQGTGPAQGELFF. The chain recombines TRBV7-6 with TRBJ2-2; TRBD1 might be the D (6 bases). CDR3 length: 16 amino acids. Looked up from germline, CDR1 is SGHVS and CDR2 is FNYEAQ. The germline V and J ends were trimmed by 5 bases and 8 bases, with 21 bases remaining between them.

This clonotype was recorded at least ten times. CDR3 nucleotides: TGTGCCAGCAGCCAGGGACTAGCGGGAGTGTACGAGCAGTACTTC. Translating it yields CASSQGLAGVYEQYF. The rearrangement uses TRBV12-3 or TRBV12-4 and TRBJ2-7; 14 positions agree with TRBD2. V trimming: 6 bases; J trimming: 4 bases; junction bases outside the gene matches: 5. The CDR3 runs 15 residues.

This clonotype has more than one count but fewer than ten. Since a much larger clone is just one base distant, this may be a read error. The chain couples TRBV20-1 to TRBJ1-1; weak D call: TRBD1 (5 bases). From germline, CDR1 is DFQATT and CDR2 SNEGSKA (reference sequence). CDR3 length: 14 residues. CDR3 region: CSARIGRGNTEVFF. The CDR3 nucleotides read TGCAGTGCTAGAATAGGGAGGGGAAACACTGAAGTTTTCTTT.

This clonotype has only a few counts. This chain links TRBV25-1 with TRBJ2-3; D unresolved. The CDR3 is 13 residues long. Germline V gene data show CDR1 as MGHDK and CDR2 as SYGVNS. With 5 bases removed from V and 4 bases from J, the gap between germline ends came to 10 bases. The CDR3 sequence: CASSPSAPDTQYF. The CDR3 nucleotides read TGTGCCAGCAGTCCATCCGCTCCAGATACGCAGTATTTT.

J is TRBJ2-1 and V is TRBV2; 8 nucleotides align to TRBD2. CDR1 and CDR2 (germline): SNHLY, FYNNEI. V shed 5 bases and J 2 bases; nucleotides not matched to a gene: 5. The CDR3 has 15 residues. The DNA for the CDR3 is TGTGCCAGCAGTCCGGATAGCGGGGCCTACAATGAGCAGTTCTTC. As protein: CASSPDSGAYNEQFF.

This clonotype was observed a single time. CDR3 residues: CASSQAQTQYF. The CDR3 DNA is TGTGCCAGCAGCCAGGCTCAGACCCAGTACTTC. The chain employs TRBV14 and TRBJ2-5; no clear D. Germline V gives CDR1 SGHDN, CDR2 FVKESK. Trimming left V 3 bases short and J 6 bases short, with 5 bases between. CDR3 length: 11 residues.

The chain links TRBV5-1 to TRBJ1-6; 8 bases align to TRBD1. In germline, CDR1 is SGHRS, CDR2 YFSETQ. Trimming at V came to 4 bases and at J to 7 bases, leaving 4 bases not matched to a gene. This CDR3 has 14 amino acids. CDR3 sequence reads: CASSNGQGNSPLHF. The CDR3 DNA reads as TGCGCCAGCAGCAATGGACAGGGAAATTCACCCCTCCACTTT.

This clonotype has more than one count but fewer than ten. The chain links TRBV30 to TRBJ2-7; 8 nucleotides line up with TRBD1. Germline CDR1 is GTSNPN and CDR2 is SVGIG (reference sequence). The CDR3 loop spans 16 amino acids. The trim removed 5 bases at V and 1 base at J, leaving 13 bases unmatched. The CDR3 reads CAWDSSRTGISYEQYF. CDR3 bases: TGTGCCTGGGATTCTTCCCGGACAGGGATTTCCTACGAGCAGTACTTC.

This clonotype came up many times. The chain has TRBV4-1 and TRBJ1-4, with D unclear. In germline, CDR1 is MGHRA, CDR2 YSYEKL. V was cut by 3 bases and J by 5 bases, with 10 bases left in between. This CDR3 is built from 14 residues. CDR3 DNA: TGCGCCAGCAGCCAGAGGGAGGTGAATGAAAAACTGTTTTTT. This gives the protein CASSQREVNEKLFF.

This clonotype was observed at least ten times. The CDR3 here is CASSSGGSYEQYF. CDR3 sequence (DNA): TGTGCCAGCAGCTCAGGCGGGAGCTACGAGCAGTACTTC. The chain links TRBV7-6 to TRBJ2-7; 7 bases are shared with TRBD2. CDR1 is SGHVS and CDR2 is FNYEAQ in the germline V gene. V shed 4 bases and J 3 bases; nucleotides not matched to a gene: 3. This CDR3 region has 13 residues.

The chain uses TRBV2 and TRBJ1-1; D unresolved. The CDR3 has 15 residues. The germline gives CDR1 SNHLY, CDR2 FYNNEI. Trimming pared 6 bases from V and 7 bases from J, leaving 21 bases between. The CDR3 protein is CASRRSVGRDVEAFF. The CDR3 DNA is TGTGCCAGCAGGAGGTCGGTCGGGCGTGATGTTGAAGCTTTCTTT. Variable domain in full (rest from reference TRBV2 and TRBJ1-1): EPEVTQTPSHQVTQMGQEVILRCVPISNHLYFYWYRQILGQKVEFLVSFYNNEISEKSEIFDDQFSVERPDGSNFTLKIRSTKLEDSAMYFCASRRSVGRDVEAFFGQGTRLTVV.

This sequence joins TRBV5-1 and TRBJ1-1; D is possibly TRBD1 (6 bases). Trimming shortened V by 2 bases and J by 3 bases, and 14 bases separated the two germline ends. This CDR3 is built from 15 residues. Germline-derived CDR1 and CDR2 are SGHRS and YFSETQ. The CDR3 coding sequence is TGCGCCAGCAGCTTTACAGGAAAGGGGGACACTGAAGCTTTCTTT. Translated, it gives CASSFTGKGDTEAFF.